This is a list of T cell receptor beta chains from one sample in a study of STAT5B mutations in CD4+ large granular lymphocyte leukemia. Some clones are missing from TCRdb's copy, which holds only in-frame ones; the method was immunoSEQ multiplex PCR. Found here are about 48,000 clones, about 70% of them singletons; the top ten hold about 1.5%. The sample was CD4+ T cells from blood buffy coats. The receptors were gathered from a human donor in good health. CDR3s include the opening cysteine and the closing phenylalanine or tryptophan. Fields, in order: clone size, J gene, V gene, CDR3 protein. Clone size, where shown, is once, few, many, or a class for clones that have expanded.

clone size: .; J gene: TRBJ1-1; V gene: TRBV28; CDR3 protein: CASSVHGVTEAFF
clone size: .; J gene: TRBJ1-1; V gene: TRBV10-3; CDR3 protein: CAISDSRGYTEAFF
clone size: .; J gene: TRBJ2-3; V gene: TRBV9; CDR3 protein: CASSVMSTDTQYF
clone size: .; J gene: TRBJ1-4; V gene: TRBV7-9; CDR3 protein: CASSLGWTGGIVNEKLFF
clone size: .; J gene: TRBJ2-3; V gene: TRBV11-1; CDR3 protein: CASSLSAGGATQYF
clone size: .; J gene: TRBJ1-1; V gene: TRBV6-5; CDR3 protein: CASSYPGYTEAFF
clone size: .; J gene: TRBJ2-6; V gene: TRBV11-3; CDR3 protein: CASSSDSSGANVLTF
clone size: .; J gene: TRBJ2-1; V gene: TRBV19; CDR3 protein: CASTGARMGEEQFF
clone size: .; J gene: TRBJ1-2; V gene: TRBV27; CDR3 protein: CASSQGGRWGYTF
clone size: .; J gene: TRBJ2-5; V gene: TRBV11-1; CDR3 protein: CASSLGETQYF
clone size: .; J gene: TRBJ1-2; V gene: TRBV29-1; CDR3 protein: CSVLQGASGYGYTF
clone size: .; J gene: TRBJ2-3; V gene: TRBV29-1; CDR3 protein: CSVLGAGGVDTQYF
clone size: .; J gene: TRBJ1-6; V gene: TRBV30; CDR3 protein: CAWSVNEGTPLHF
clone size: once; J gene: TRBJ2-1; V gene: TRBV5-1; CDR3 protein: CASSTTSGAYNEQFF
clone size: few; J gene: TRBJ1-2; V gene: TRBV28; CDR3 protein: CASVPQGGGYTF
clone size: .; J gene: TRBJ1-6; V gene: TRBV7-2; CDR3 protein: CASSRWTGGSNSPLHF